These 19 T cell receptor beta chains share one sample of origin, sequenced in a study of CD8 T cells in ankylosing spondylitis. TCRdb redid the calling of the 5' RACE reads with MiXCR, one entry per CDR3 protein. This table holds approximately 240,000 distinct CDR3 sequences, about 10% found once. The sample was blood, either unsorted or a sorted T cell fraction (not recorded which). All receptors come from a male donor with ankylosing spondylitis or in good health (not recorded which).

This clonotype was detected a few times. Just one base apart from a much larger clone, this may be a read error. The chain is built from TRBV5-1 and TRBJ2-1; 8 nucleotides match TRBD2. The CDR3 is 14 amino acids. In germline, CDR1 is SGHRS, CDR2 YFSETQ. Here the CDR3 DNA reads TGCACCAGCAGCTTAACTAGCGGCCACAATGAGCAGTTCTTC. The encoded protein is CTSSLTSGHNEQFF.

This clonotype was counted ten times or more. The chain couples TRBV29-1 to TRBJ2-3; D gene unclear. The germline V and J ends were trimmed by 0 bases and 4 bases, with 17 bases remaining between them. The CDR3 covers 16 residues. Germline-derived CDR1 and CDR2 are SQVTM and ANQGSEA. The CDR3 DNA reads TGCAGCGTTGAAGATCCTTTCCGCCGACGGGCAGATACGCAGTATTTT. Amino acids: CSVEDPFRRRADTQYF.

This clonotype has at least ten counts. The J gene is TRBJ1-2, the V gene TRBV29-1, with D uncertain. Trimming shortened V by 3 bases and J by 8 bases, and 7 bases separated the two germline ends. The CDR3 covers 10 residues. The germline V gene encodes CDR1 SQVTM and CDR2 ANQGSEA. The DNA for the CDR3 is TGCAGCGTTGACCGACGGGGCTACACCTTC. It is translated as CSVDRRGYTF.

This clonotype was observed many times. CDR3 nucleotide sequence: TGTGCCATCAGTCAGGGAGGGTTGTCTGAAGCTTTCTTT. Protein sequence: CAISQGGLSEAFF. This chain uses TRBV10-3 with TRBJ1-1, with TRBD1 as a possible D gene (5 bases). Deletions cut 5 bases from V and 6 bases from J, with 13 bases between. The germline V gene has CDR1 ENHRY and CDR2 SYGVKD. This CDR3 has 13 residues.

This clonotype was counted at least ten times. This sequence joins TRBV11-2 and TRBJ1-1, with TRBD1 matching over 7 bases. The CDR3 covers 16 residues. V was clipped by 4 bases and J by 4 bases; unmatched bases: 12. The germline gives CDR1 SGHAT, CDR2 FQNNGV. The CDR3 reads CASSSPSQGWGTEAFF. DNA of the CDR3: TGTGCCAGCAGCTCACCCTCACAGGGGTGGGGCACTGAAGCTTTCTTT.

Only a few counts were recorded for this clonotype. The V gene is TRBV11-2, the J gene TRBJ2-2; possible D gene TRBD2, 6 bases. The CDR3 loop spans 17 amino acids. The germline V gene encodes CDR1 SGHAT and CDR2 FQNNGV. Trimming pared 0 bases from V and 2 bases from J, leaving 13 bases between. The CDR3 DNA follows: TGTGCCAGCAGCTTAGAGGGGGGAAGTGGTAACACCGGGGAGCTGTTTTTT. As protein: CASSLEGGSGNTGELFF.

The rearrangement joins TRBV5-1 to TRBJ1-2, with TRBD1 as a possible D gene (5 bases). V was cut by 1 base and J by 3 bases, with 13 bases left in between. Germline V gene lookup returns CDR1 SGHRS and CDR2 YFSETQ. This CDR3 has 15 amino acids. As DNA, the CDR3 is TGCGCCAGCAGCTTGAAATTCCTGGGGGACTATGGCTACACCTTC. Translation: CASSLKFLGDYGYTF.

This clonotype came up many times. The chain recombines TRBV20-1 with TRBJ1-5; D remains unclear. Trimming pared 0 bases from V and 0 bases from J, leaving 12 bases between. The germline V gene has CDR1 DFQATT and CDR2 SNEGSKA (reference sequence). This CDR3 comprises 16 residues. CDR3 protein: CSAREAGHRSNQPQHF. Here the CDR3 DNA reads TGCAGTGCTAGAGAGGCGGGCCATCGTAGCAATCAGCCCCAGCATTTT.

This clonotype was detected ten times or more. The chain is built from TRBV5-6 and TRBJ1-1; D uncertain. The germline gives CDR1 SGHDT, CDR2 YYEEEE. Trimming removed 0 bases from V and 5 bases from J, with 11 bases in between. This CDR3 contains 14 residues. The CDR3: CASSLGLRMTEAFF. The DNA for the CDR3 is TGTGCCAGCAGCTTGGGGTTAAGGATGACTGAAGCTTTCTTT.

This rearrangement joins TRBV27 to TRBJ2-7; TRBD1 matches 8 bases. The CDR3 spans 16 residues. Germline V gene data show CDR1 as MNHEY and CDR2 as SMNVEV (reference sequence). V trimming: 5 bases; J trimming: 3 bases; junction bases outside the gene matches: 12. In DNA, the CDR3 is TGTGCCAGCAGTCTAAACTCAGGGGGCCTACACTACGAGCAGTACTTC. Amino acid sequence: CASSLNSGGLHYEQYF.

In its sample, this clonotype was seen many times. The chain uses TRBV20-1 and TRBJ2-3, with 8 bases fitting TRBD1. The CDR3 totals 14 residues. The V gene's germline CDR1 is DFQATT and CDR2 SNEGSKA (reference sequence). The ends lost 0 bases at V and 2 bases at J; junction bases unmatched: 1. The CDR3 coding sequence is TGCAGTGCTAGAGAGACAGGGGACACAGATACGCAGTATTTT. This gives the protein CSARETGDTDTQYF.

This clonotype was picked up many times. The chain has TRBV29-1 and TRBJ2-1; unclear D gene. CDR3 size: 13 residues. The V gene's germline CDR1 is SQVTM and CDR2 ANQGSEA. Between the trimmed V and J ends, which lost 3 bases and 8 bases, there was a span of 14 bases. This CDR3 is CSVDTPTSHEQFF. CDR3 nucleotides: TGCAGCGTTGATACACCTACCTCCCATGAGCAGTTCTTC.

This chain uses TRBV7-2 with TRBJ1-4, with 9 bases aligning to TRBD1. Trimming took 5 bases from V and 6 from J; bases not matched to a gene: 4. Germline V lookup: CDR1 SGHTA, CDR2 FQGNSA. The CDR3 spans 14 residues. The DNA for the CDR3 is TGTACCAGCAGCCCTCGGACAGGGGATGAAAAACTGTTTTTT. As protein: CTSSPRTGDEKLFF.

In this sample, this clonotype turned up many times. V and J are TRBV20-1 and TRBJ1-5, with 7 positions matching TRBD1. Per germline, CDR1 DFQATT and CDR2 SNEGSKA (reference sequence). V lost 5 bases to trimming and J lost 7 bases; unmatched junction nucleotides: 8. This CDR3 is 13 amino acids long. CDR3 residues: CSARGQSEQPQHF. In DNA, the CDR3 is TGCAGTGCTCGGGGACAGTCCGAACAGCCCCAGCATTTT.

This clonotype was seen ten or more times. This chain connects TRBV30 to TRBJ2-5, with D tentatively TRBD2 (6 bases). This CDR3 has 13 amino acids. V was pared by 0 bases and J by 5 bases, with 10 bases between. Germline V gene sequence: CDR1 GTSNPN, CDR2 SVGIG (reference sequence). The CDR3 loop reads CAWSVGGDETQYF. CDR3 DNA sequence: TGTGCCTGGAGTGTAGGAGGGGATGAGACCCAGTACTTC.

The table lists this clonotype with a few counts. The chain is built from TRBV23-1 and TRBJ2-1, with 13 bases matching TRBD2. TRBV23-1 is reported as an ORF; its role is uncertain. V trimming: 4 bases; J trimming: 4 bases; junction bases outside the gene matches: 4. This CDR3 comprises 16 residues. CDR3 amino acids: CASSPRTSGGYNEQFF. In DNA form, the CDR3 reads TGCGCCAGCAGTCCCAGGACTAGCGGGGGATACAATGAGCAGTTCTTC.

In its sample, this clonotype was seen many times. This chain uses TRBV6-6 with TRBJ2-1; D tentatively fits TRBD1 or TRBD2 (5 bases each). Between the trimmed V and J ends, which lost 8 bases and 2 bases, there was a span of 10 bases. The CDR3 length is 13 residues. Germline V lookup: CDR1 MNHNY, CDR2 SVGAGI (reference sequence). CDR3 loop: CASAGAAYNEQFF. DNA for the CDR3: TGTGCCAGCGCCGGGGCGGCCTACAATGAGCAGTTCTTC.

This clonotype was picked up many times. The CDR3 DNA reads as TGTGCCAGCAGTTGGGACAGCGGATTGGGTTCGAGCACAGATACGCAGTATTTT. It codes for CASSWDSGLGSSTDTQYF. The chain is built from TRBV12-3 or TRBV12-4 and TRBJ2-3; TRBD1 aligns across 7 bases. V lost 4 bases to trimming and J lost 0 bases; unmatched junction nucleotides: 13. This CDR3 comprises 18 residues.

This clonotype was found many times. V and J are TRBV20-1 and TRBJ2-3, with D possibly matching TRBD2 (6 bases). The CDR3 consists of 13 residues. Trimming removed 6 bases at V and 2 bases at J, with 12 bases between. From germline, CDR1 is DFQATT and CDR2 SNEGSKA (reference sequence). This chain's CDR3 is CSAGSGPTDTQYF. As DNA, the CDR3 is TGCAGTGCCGGTAGCGGCCCCACAGATACGCAGTATTTT.